One sample yielded the 13 T cell receptor beta chains listed below, sequenced in a study of cytomegalovirus exposure and HLA in healthy donors. Amplification used 60 Vbeta primers and 13 Jbeta primers. Clones were read by immunoSEQ multiplex PCR, and TCRdb kept only the in-frame ones, dropping some. The data hold approximately 120,000 clones, with around 74% observed a single time. The specimen was PBMCs. These receptors originate from a woman aged 45-65 years in good health and CMV-seropositive.

This chain uses TRBV5-4 with TRBJ2-5; 12 positions match TRBD2. The germline gives CDR1 SGHNT, CDR2 YYREEE (reference sequence). J was trimmed by 5 bases and V by 3 bases; bases with no gene match: 5. CDR3 length: 15 residues. The CDR3 here is CASSSSGGALETQYF. CDR3 sequence (DNA): TGTGCCAGCAGCTCTAGCGGGGGGGCCTTGGAGACCCAGTACTTC.

The chain recombines TRBV2 with TRBJ2-7; 8 positions agree with TRBD1. Trimming at V came to 3 bases and at J to 3 bases, leaving 4 bases not matched to a gene. Germline V lookup: CDR1 SNHLY, CDR2 FYNNEI. The CDR3 length is 14 residues. The CDR3 coding sequence is TGTGCCAGCAGTGAGTGGACAGGGCGCTACGAGCAGTACTTC. Translation gives CASSEWTGRYEQYF.

The V and J genes are TRBV2 and TRBJ2-1; D is undetermined. V lost 3 bases and J 3 bases, leaving 6 bases between the germline ends. The CDR3 is 13 amino acids. CDR1 and CDR2 (germline): SNHLY, FYNNEI. CDR3 in DNA: TGTGCCAGCAGTGAGGGCAGCTACAATGAGCAGTTCTTC. The encoded protein is CASSEGSYNEQFF.

This clone was observed a few times. The chain links TRBV5-4 to TRBJ2-1; D possibly corresponds to TRBD1 (6 bases). Germline CDR1 reads SGHNT; CDR2 reads YYREEE (reference sequence). The CDR3 has 13 residues. V lost 0 bases to trimming and J lost 10 bases, with 11 bases between them. The CDR3 is CASSLVSGDEQFF. CDR3 DNA: TGTGCCAGCAGCTTGGTATCAGGGGACGAGCAGTTCTTC.

V is TRBV10-1 and J is TRBJ1-5; 10 positions match TRBD1. This CDR3 region has 18 residues. With V trimmed by 6 bases and J by 7 bases, 18 bases remained unmatched. Germline V gene lookup returns CDR1 WNHNN and CDR2 SYGVQD (reference sequence). The CDR3 DNA follows: TGCGCCAGCAGGCTAGGTCGGACAGGGGGTCCTACGGGGCAGCCCCAGCATTTT. Translated, it gives CASRLGRTGGPTGQPQHF.

This chain connects TRBV9 to TRBJ2-7, with 10 bases identical to TRBD1. From germline, CDR1 is SGDLS and CDR2 YYNGEE. Trimming took 4 bases from V and 4 from J; bases not matched to a gene: 8. This CDR3 spans 15 amino acids. Here the CDR3 reads CASSPSDRGLYEQYF. For the CDR3, the DNA is TGTGCCAGCAGCCCCTCGGACAGGGGGTTGTACGAGCAGTACTTC.

This chain connects TRBV12-5 to TRBJ2-6; D is possibly TRBD1 (7 bases). V gave up 7 bases and J gave up 0 bases, with 25 bases separating them. In germline, CDR1 is LGHNT, CDR2 FRNRAP. The CDR3 is 20 residues long. CDR3 nucleotides: TGTGCTAGTGACCAGGGGGGAAACAGGGAGGACGTCTCTGGGGCCAACGTCCTGACTTTC. Translating gives CASDQGGNREDVSGANVLTF. Complete variable domain (other parts from reference TRBV12-5 and TRBJ2-6): DARVTQTPRHKVTEMGQEVTMRCQPILGHNTVFWYRQTMMQGLELLAYFRNRAPLDDSGMPKDRFSAEMPDATLATLKIQPSEPRDSAVYFCASDQGGNREDVSGANVLTFGAGSRLTVL.

V usage is TRBV7-3 and J usage is TRBJ1-2; 7 nucleotides line up with TRBD1. The CDR3 has 13 residues. Germline assignment: CDR1 SGHTA and CDR2 FQGTGA. The V and J ends lost 5 bases and 8 bases, in that order; junction bases with no gene match: 8. The CDR3 is CASSPGQARGYTF. The CDR3 DNA follows: TGTGCCAGCAGCCCCGGACAGGCTAGAGGCTACACCTTC.

The chain combines TRBV7-2 with TRBJ1-4; 8 positions match TRBD1. V lost 4 bases, J lost 11 bases, and 6 bases stayed unmatched. Germline V lookup: CDR1 SGHTA, CDR2 FQGNSA. The CDR3 length is 13 residues. This chain's CDR3 is CASSSQGAVKLFF. The CDR3 bases are TGTGCCAGCAGCTCCCAGGGGGCGGTCAAACTGTTTTTT.

J is TRBJ1-5 and V is TRBV10-1; 12 bases match TRBD1. V gave up 6 bases and J gave up 5 bases; unmatched junction bases: 11. Germline lookup yields CDR1 WNHNN and CDR2 SYGVQD (reference sequence). The CDR3 loop spans 17 amino acids. The CDR3 DNA reads as TGCGCCAGCAGCCGGGGACAGGGGGCCAAAGGTGATCAGCCCCAGCATTTT. This gives the protein CASSRGQGAKGDQPQHF.

The chain combines TRBV7-9 with TRBJ2-5, with 7 bases that match TRBD2. Germline values: CDR1 SEHNR, CDR2 FQNEAQ (reference sequence). Trimming cost V 5 bases and J 1 base; bases outside gene matches: 7. The CDR3 runs 15 residues. The DNA of the CDR3 is TGTGCCAGCAGCCCTACGCGGGGGATCCAAGAGACCCAGTACTTC. Amino acids: CASSPTRGIQETQYF.

In its sample, this clone was seen a few times. The V gene is TRBV27, the J gene TRBJ2-1; 7 bases are a match to TRBD2. This CDR3 is built from 15 residues. Trimming removed 5 bases from V and 5 bases from J; junction bases left unmatched: 9. The germline CDR1 and CDR2 sequences are MNHEY and SMNVEV (reference sequence). Here the CDR3 DNA reads TGTGCCAGCAGTAGCTCTTGGGCGGGGGACAATGAGCAGTTCTTC. As protein: CASSSSWAGDNEQFF.

The genes are TRBV7-2 and TRBJ2-3; TRBD1 matches 10 bases. This CDR3 spans 15 amino acids. Per the germline V gene, CDR1 is SGHTA and CDR2 is FQGNSA. V shed 6 bases and J 6 bases; nucleotides not matched to a gene: 9. CDR3 DNA: TGTGCCAGCAGTATGGGACAGGGGCTTAGTGATACGCAGTATTTT. This sequence encodes CASSMGQGLSDTQYF.